Reported below is one TCR beta chain. These data are taken from a study of CD8 T cells in Susac syndrome. CD8+ and CD4+ T cells from blood underwent TCR beta sequencing, which was carried out in a high-throughput format. TEMRA cells were enriched by FACS, and CD4+ and CD8+ T cells were negatively isolated. RNA amounts of roughly 0.5 to 1 ug underwent reverse transcription with random hexamers. With immunoSEQ multiplex PCR, TCR beta CDR3 was amplified across 54 Vbeta and 13 Jbeta. MiXCR, run by TCRdb on the immunoSEQ multiplex PCR reads, gives a single entry per CDR3 protein. The table lists 70,000 to 100,000 distinct CDR3 sequences, 85% to 95% of them singletons, with approximately 0.31% in the top ten. The V gene end was trimmed by 8 bases and the J gene end by 4 bases; junction bases not matched to a gene: 7. CDR3 length: 13 amino acids. Germline V gene data show CDR1 as MNHEY and CDR2 as SMNVEV (reference sequence).

The origin of this receptor is a human donor in good health. The source material was CD8+ T cells from PBMCs. The V call is TRBV27, the J call TRBJ2-5; TRBD1 agrees at 7 bases. The CDR3 loop reads CASYRGIGETQYF. The CDR3 region has the DNA TGTGCCAGCTACAGGGGAATCGGAGAGACCCAGTACTTC.